Listed below are T cell receptor beta chains from one sample, sequenced in a study of Tregs in tolerant kidney transplant recipients. Repertoires were generated with immunoSEQ multiplex PCR, while TCRdb's copy carries only in-frame clones and drops some. The profile shows approximately 50,000 clones, about 90% of them singletons. The sample was CD8+ T cells from blood (PBMCs), taken 24 months after the transplant. The receptor source for this set is a human patient who received a combined kidney and bone marrow transplant. The graft donor may be the source of some T cells. Both conserved end residues are part of each CDR3. A D gene is named only where the DNA matches it firmly. Clone size is stated in some rows and not others, as once, few, many or a class when expanded.

>TRBD2|16|few|TRBJ2-1|TRBV7-8
TGTGCCAGCAGCTTGACTAGCGGGGTGTCCTACAATGAGCAGTTCTTC
CASSLTSGVSYNEQFF
>TRBD2|14|.|TRBJ2-7|TRBV5-1
TGCGCCAGCAGCCACGGGGGGGCCCGGGGGGAGCAGTACTTC
CASSHGGARGEQYF
>TRBD1|16|.|TRBJ2-5|TRBV19
TGTGCCAGTAGTAATCTCGGGACAGGGGGGTGGGAGACCCAGTACTTC
CASSNLGTGGWETQYF
>.|14|.|TRBJ1-6|TRBV2
TGTGCCAGCAAGTCTGGGGGCTCTTATTCACCCCTCCACTTT
CASKSGGSYSPLHF
>.|14|.|TRBJ2-1|TRBV11-2
TGTGCCAGCAGCTTATCGGGAGCTCGGGATGAGCAGTTCTTC
CASSLSGARDEQFF
>.|14|few|TRBJ2-1|TRBV4-3
TGCGCCAGCAGCCAAGAAAACAGGCACAATGAGCAGTTCTTC
CASSQENRHNEQFF
>.|13|.|TRBJ2-7|TRBV5-4
TGTGCCAGCAGCTTGGGTGCCGGGTACGAGCAGTACTTC
CASSLGAGYEQYF
>TRBD2|17|.|TRBJ2-1|TRBV27
TGTGCCAGCAGCCACCCGGGGCTAGCGGGATTACTAAATGAGCAGTTCTTC
CASSHPGLAGLLNEQFF
>TRBD1|14|.|TRBJ2-1|TRBV27
TGTGCCAGCAGTTTACAGGGACAGATCAATGAGCAGTTCTTC
CASSLQGQINEQFF
>TRBD1|15|.|TRBJ1-1|TRBV7-8
TGTGCCAGCAGCCCCGGGACAGCTCACGGCACTGAAGCTTTCTTT
CASSPGTAHGTEAFF
>.|15|once|TRBJ2-7|TRBV5-1
TGCGCCAGCAGCTTGAGCACAGGGCACTCCTACGAGCAGTACTTC
CASSLSTGHSYEQYF
>TRBD2|16|once|TRBJ2-7|TRBV7-8
TGTGCCAGCAGCTTAGTAGGACTAGCGGTTTCCTACGAGCAGTACTTC
CASSLVGLAVSYEQYF
>.|12|once|TRBJ2-3|TRBV6-1
TGTGCCAGCAGCGCGGTAACTTGGGCGCAGTATTTT
CASSAVTWAQYF
>.|16|.|TRBJ1-2|TRBV9
TGTGCCAGCAGCCCATTATACGGGGGTTCTAACTATGGCTACACCTTC
CASSPLYGGSNYGYTF
>TRBD1|16|few|TRBJ2-7|TRBV27
TGTGCCAGCAGTTTACATGCGGGACAGGGATTCTTCGAGCAGTACTTC
CASSLHAGQGFFEQYF
>.|15|.|TRBJ1-1|TRBV28
TGTGCCAGCAGTTTATTACGGGAGGTGGGTACTGAAGCTTTCTTT
CASSLLREVGTEAFF
>TRBD1|14|.|TRBJ2-7|TRBV5-6
TGTGCCAGCAATTACGGGACAGGGTATCGGGAGCAGTACTTC
CASNYGTGYREQYF
>TRBD1|12|.|TRBJ1-1|TRBV19
TGTGCCAGTAGAGGGGGCCTCGTTGATGCTTTCTTT
CASRGGLVDAFF
>.|16|few|TRBJ1-3|TRBV5-6
TGTGCCAGCAGCTTGGGTCTCAGCGCCTCTGGAAACACCATATATTTT
CASSLGLSASGNTIYF
>TRBD1|14|.|TRBJ1-1|TRBV18
TGTGCCAGCTCACGAGGACAGGGATTCTCTGAAGCTTTCTTT
CASSRGQGFSEAFF
>.|15|.|TRBJ1-5|TRBV29-1
TGCAGCGTTGGGTTGGGGGGGGCTAGCAATCAGCCCCAGCATTTT
CSVGLGGASNQPQHF
>TRBD2|12|.|TRBJ2-3|TRBV5-6
TGTGCCAGCAGCTTCGGACTAGCTGCGCAGTATTTT
CASSFGLAAQYF
>.|19|.|TRBJ2-3|TRBV21-1
TGTGCCAGCAGCTTACGACAGGGAGAGCTAGCGGGAGGGCCATATACGCAGTATTTT
CASSLRQGELAGGPYTQYF
>TRBD1|17|.|TRBJ2-2|TRBV4-1
TGCGCCAGCAGCCCCCGGACAGGGGGCGTTATCACCGGGGAGCTGTTTTTT
CASSPRTGGVITGELFF
>TRBD2|14|.|TRBJ2-3|TRBV2
TGTGCCAGGCGCGGGCGGGGGGGCCCAGATACGCAGTATTTT
CARRGRGGPDTQYF
>TRBD1|13|.|TRBJ2-7|TRBV30
TGTGCCTGGAGGGACAGGTCGACCTGGGTGCAGTACTTC
CAWRDRSTWVQYF
>.|15|.|TRBJ2-5|TRBV5-1
TGCGCCAGCAGCTTGGAGGGGCTAGATTGGGAGACCCAGTACTTC
CASSLEGLDWETQYF
>.|14|.|TRBJ2-7|TRBV6-1
TGTGCCAGCAGTGAACTCGGGGTCCCCTACGAGCAGTACTTC
CASSELGVPYEQYF
>.|11|.|TRBJ2-1|TRBV27
TGTGCCAGCAGTCTCTACAATGAGCAGTTCTTC
CASSLYNEQFF
>.|16|.|TRBJ2-2|TRBV21-1
TGTGCCAGCAGCAATCCCGGACAGGGGGTCCCCGGGGAGCTGTTTTTT
CASSNPGQGVPGELFF
>.|13|.|TRBJ1-3|TRBV28
TGTGCCAGCAGTTTACCATCTGGAAACACCATATATTTT
CASSLPSGNTIYF
>.|14|.|TRBJ2-7|TRBV27
TGTGCCAGCAGTTTCGGGCAGGGTCTGTCCGAGCAGTACTTC
CASSFGQGLSEQYF
>TRBD2|19|.|TRBJ2-7|TRBV18
TGTGCCAGCTCACCATTTGGTGGAATAGCGGGAGGGTGGTCGGACGAGCAGTACTTC
CASSPFGGIAGGWSDEQYF
>TRBD1|18|.|TRBJ2-6|TRBV9
TGTGCCAGCAGCGCCCCTCGACAGGGGGCTAGGGGGGCCAACGTCCTGACTTTC
CASSAPRQGARGANVLTF
>TRBD1|20|.|TRBJ1-4|TRBV4-3
TGCGCCAGCAGCCAACCGGGACAGTTTAGTCGAGGCACGACTAATGAAAAACTGTTTTTT
CASSQPGQFSRGTTNEKLFF
>.|15|.|TRBJ2-5|TRBV5-6
TGTGCCAGCAGTTCCCTCGCGGGGCAGGCCGAGACCCAGTACTTC
CASSSLAGQAETQYF
>TRBD1|15|.|TRBJ2-2|TRBV29-1
TGCAGCGTTGAAGATATAGGGGGCGGCACCGGGGAGCTGTTTTTT
CSVEDIGGGTGELFF
>.|11|.|TRBJ2-2|TRBV7-2
TGTGCCAGCAGAAACGAGGCGGAGCTGTTTTTT
CASRNEAELFF
>TRBD2|15|once|TRBJ2-7|TRBV7-9
TGTGCCAGCAGCCAGAGCGGGGGGCGTCCCTACGAGCAGTACTTC
CASSQSGGRPYEQYF
>TRBD2|15|.|TRBJ2-1|TRBV9
TGTGCCAGCAGCGTTAGCGGGAGGGCTAACAATGAGCAGTTCTTC
CASSVSGRANNEQFF
>TRBD2|16|.|TRBJ2-5|TRBV9
TGTGCCAGCAGCGCGACCCACCGCGGGAGATTGGGGGAGCAGTACTTC
CASSATHRGRLGEQYF
>.|16|.|TRBJ2-2|TRBV5-1
TGCGCCAGCAGCTTGGCTGAGGGCAGGCTCACCGGGGAGCTGTTTTTT
CASSLAEGRLTGELFF
>TRBD1|14|.|TRBJ1-1|TRBV5-1
TGCGCCAGCAGCATACGGGACAGCAACACTGAAGCTTTCTTT
CASSIRDSNTEAFF
>TRBD1|15|.|TRBJ1-2|TRBV7-9
TGTGCCAGCAGCTTAGTGGGACAGGTCGTTTATGGCTACACCTTC
CASSLVGQVVYGYTF
>TRBD1|15|.|TRBJ1-1|TRBV5-4
TGTGCCAGCAGCCCGGACAGGGGGCATCGGACTGAAGCTTTCTTT
CASSPDRGHRTEAFF
>TRBD2|14|.|TRBJ2-7|TRBV5-6
TGTGCCAGCAGCGGCGGACTAGCGGGTTGGGAGCAGTACTTC
CASSGGLAGWEQYF
>.|18|.|TRBJ2-1|TRBV28
TGTGCCAGCAGTTTCCCCCGGACTTATACTCTCTCCTACAATGAGCAGTTCTTC
CASSFPRTYTLSYNEQFF
>.|13|.|TRBJ2-7|TRBV5-4
TGTGCCAGCAGCTCCCGGACTACCTACGAGCAGTACTTC
CASSSRTTYEQYF
>TRBD1|15|.|TRBJ1-5|TRBV19
TGTGCCAGTAGTCCCGGGACAGGGTTTAATCAGCCCCAGCATTTT
CASSPGTGFNQPQHF
>TRBD1|14|medium-sized|TRBJ1-5|TRBV12-5
TGTGCTAGTGGCTACCCCGGGACAGTTCAGCCCCAGCATTTT
CASGYPGTVQPQHF
>TRBD2|15|.|TRBJ2-3|TRBV10-2
TGCGCCAGCAGTGACACTAGCGAAACCACAGATACGCAGTATTTT
CASSDTSETTDTQYF
>.|18|.|TRBJ2-2|TRBV10-2
TGCGCCAGCAGTGACGGCGGGGTAGCCCGCGCCAACACCGGGGAGCTGTTTTTT
CASSDGGVARANTGELFF
>.|12|.|TRBJ2-5|TRBV11-2
TGTGCCAGCAGGGACTACCAAGAGACCCAGTACTTC
CASRDYQETQYF
>TRBD1|17|.|TRBJ1-5|TRBV7-9
TGTGCCAGCAGCTTACCAGGACAGGGATATAGCAATCAGCCCCAGCATTTT
CASSLPGQGYSNQPQHF